This is a list of T cell receptor beta chains from one sample in a study of cytomegalovirus exposure and HLA in healthy donors. Method: immunoSEQ multiplex PCR; TCRdb's copy keeps in-frame clones and lacks some. The sample includes about 330,000 clones, 86% of them seen just once. Sample: PBMCs. Receptor source: a woman under 30 in good health and CMV-seronegative. CDR3s include the opening cysteine and the closing phenylalanine or tryptophan. D genes are given only for firm matches. Size is omitted from some rows. Given values are once, few, many or a class for expanded clones.

>TRBV10-3|.|.|TRBJ2-5
CAISVSRGDQETQYF
TGTGCCATCAGTGTAAGCAGGGGGGACCAAGAGACCCAGTACTTC
>TRBV9|.|.|TRBJ2-5
CASSVAGGTDRETQYF
TGTGCCAGCAGCGTAGCTGGAGGGACGGATCGGGAGACCCAGTACTTC
>TRBV5-1|.|.|TRBJ2-3
CASSLAAGSTQYF
TGCGCCAGCAGCTTGGCTGCAGGATCTACGCAGTATTTT
>TRBV6-5|.|.|TRBJ2-1
CASSYSISSLYNEQFF
TGTGCCAGCAGTTACTCGATTAGCAGCCTCTACAATGAGCAGTTCTTC
>TRBV28|.|.|TRBJ2-7
CASTPRSSSTYEQYF
TGTGCCAGCACCCCTCGGTCTAGCTCTACCTACGAGCAGTACTTC
>TRBV5-6|.|.|TRBJ1-3
CASSLATDPNLGNTIYF
TGTGCCAGCAGCTTGGCGACAGATCCCAACCTAGGAAACACCATATATTTT
>TRBV10-3|.|.|TRBJ2-1
CAISDSISSYNEQFF
TGTGCCATCAGTGATTCTATTAGCTCCTACAATGAGCAGTTCTTC
>TRBV29-1|TRBD2|.|TRBJ2-5
CSVPTSGSSSRGTQYF
TGCAGCGTTCCCACTAGCGGGAGTTCCTCAAGGGGGACCCAGTACTTC
>TRBV27|.|.|TRBJ2-1
CASRRDSSYNEQFF
TGTGCCAGCAGGCGTGATAGCTCCTACAATGAGCAGTTCTTC
>TRBV18|TRBD1|few|TRBJ1-4
CASSPPTGGEILREKLFF
TGTGCCAGCTCACCGCCGACAGGGGGCGAGATTCTACGGGAAAAACTGTTTTTT
>TRBV7-8|.|few|TRBJ2-3
CASSSRAGGLTDTQYF
TGTGCCAGCAGCTCTAGGGCAGGCGGGCTGACAGATACGCAGTATTTT
>TRBV6-5|TRBD2|.|TRBJ2-1
CASSPLAGVNNEQFF
TGTGCCAGCAGCCCACTAGCGGGAGTGAACAATGAGCAGTTCTTC
>TRBV5-4|.|.|TRBJ1-3
CASSLGSGVGNTIYF
TGTGCCAGCAGCTTGGGGTCCGGGGTCGGAAACACCATATATTTT
>TRBV28|TRBD1|.|TRBJ2-7
CASSRGTGEYEQYF
TGTGCCAGCAGTAGAGGGACAGGGGAGTACGAGCAGTACTTC
>TRBV19|TRBD1|.|TRBJ1-3
CASTYRDRGTGNTIYF
TGTGCCAGTACCTACCGGGACAGGGGCACTGGAAACACCATATATTTT
>TRBV7-2|.|few|TRBJ1-5
CASSLRGGNQPQHF
TGTGCCAGCAGCTTACGGGGTGGCAATCAGCCCCAGCATTTT
>TRBV28|TRBD2|.|TRBJ2-7
CASSFESAGRRYEQYF
TGTGCCAGCAGTTTTGAGTCAGCGGGGAGGCGCTACGAGCAGTACTTC
>TRBV27|.|.|TRBJ2-7
CASSRDSLLYEQYF
TGTGCCAGCAGTCGGGACTCCCTCCTATACGAGCAGTACTTC
>TRBV6-5|.|.|TRBJ1-1
CASRLLGGNTEAFF
TGTGCCAGCAGGCTCCTCGGGGGGAACACTGAAGCTTTCTTT
>TRBV4-1|.|.|TRBJ2-7
CASSQDWSETAASYEQYF
TGCGCCAGCAGCCAAGATTGGTCTGAGACAGCCGCCTCCTACGAGCAGTACTTC
>TRBV9|TRBD2|once|TRBJ2-1
CASSMAGTSEYNEQFF
TGTGCCAGCAGCATGGCCGGGACTAGCGAGTACAATGAGCAGTTCTTC
>TRBV6-1|TRBD1|.|TRBJ2-3
CASSDYRGRVDTQYF
TGTGCCAGCAGTGACTACAGGGGGCGCGTGGATACGCAGTATTTT
>TRBV5-1|TRBD1|once|TRBJ1-1
CASSGDRAGTEAFF
TGCGCCAGCAGCGGCGACAGGGCGGGCACTGAAGCTTTCTTT
>TRBV2|TRBD1|few|TRBJ2-4
CASSGGTGNIQYF
TGTGCCAGCAGTGGAGGGACAGGTAACATTCAGTACTTC
>TRBV7-2|TRBD1|.|TRBJ1-4
CASSLTGVKLFF
TGTGCCAGCAGCTTAACAGGGGTAAAACTGTTTTTT
>TRBV7-9|TRBD2|.|TRBJ2-7
CASSFAGVAYEQYF
TGTGCCAGCAGCTTCGCGGGGGTGGCCTACGAGCAGTACTTC
>TRBV5-4|TRBD1|.|TRBJ2-1
CASSWTGNVNEQFF
TGTGCCAGCAGCTGGACAGGGAACGTCAATGAGCAGTTCTTC
>TRBV4-3|.|.|TRBJ2-3
CASSQEWAGTTDTQYF
TGCGCCAGCAGCCAAGAATGGGCGGGAACCACAGATACGCAGTATTTT
>TRBV6-5|TRBD2|.|TRBJ2-3
CASRGTSGDTQYF
TGTGCCAGCAGGGGGACTAGTGGGGATACGCAGTATTTT
>TRBV7-9|TRBD1|.|TRBJ1-2
CASSFGQDDNYGYTF
TGTGCCAGCAGCTTCGGACAGGACGATAACTATGGCTACACCTTC
>TRBV27|.|.|TRBJ2-7
CASSLRGEQYF
TGTGCCAGCAGTTTACGGGGAGAGCAGTACTTC
>TRBV29-1|TRBD1|.|TRBJ1-5
CSAGTGTGNQPQHF
TGCAGCGCCGGGACTGGGACAGGGAATCAGCCCCAGCATTTT
>TRBV6-5|TRBD2|few|TRBJ2-7
CASKAASGPYEQYF
TGTGCCAGCAAAGCGGCTAGCGGCCCCTACGAGCAGTACTTC
>TRBV4-1|TRBD1|.|TRBJ2-5
CASSQGQGAMETQYF
TGCGCCAGCAGCCAAGGACAGGGGGCCATGGAGACCCAGTACTTC
>TRBV6-5|.|.|TRBJ1-1
CASSTGVEGTEAFF
TGTGCCAGCAGCACGGGGGTCGAGGGTACTGAAGCTTTCTTT
>TRBV11-2|.|once|TRBJ2-2
CASIPLTGGAGELFF
TGTGCCAGCATCCCTTTAACGGGTGGCGCCGGGGAGCTGTTTTTT
>TRBV5-1|.|once|TRBJ1-1
CASRSTGNTEAFF
TGCGCCAGCAGGTCGACAGGGAACACTGAAGCTTTCTTT
>TRBV5-1|TRBD2|.|TRBJ2-7
CASSLAGGNPSYEQYF
TGCGCCAGCAGCTTGGCCGGGGGGAACCCCTCCTACGAGCAGTACTTC
>TRBV27|TRBD1|few|TRBJ1-5
CASSLHRGYSNQPQHF
TGTGCCAGCAGTTTGCACAGGGGATATAGCAATCAGCCCCAGCATTTT
>TRBV27|.|.|TRBJ2-5
CASSLGVYPGDLTQYF
TGTGCCAGCAGCCTCGGGGTATATCCGGGAGATTTGACCCAGTACTTC
>TRBV19|TRBD2|.|TRBJ2-7
CASSTSGRMREQYF
TGTGCCAGTAGTACTAGCGGGAGGATGAGGGAGCAGTACTTC
>TRBV9|.|.|TRBJ2-1
CASSVQGFEEQFF
TGTGCCAGCAGCGTACAGGGGTTTGAGGAGCAGTTCTTC
>TRBV5-1|.|.|TRBJ1-1
CASSPRGGADTEAFF
TGCGCCAGCAGCCCTAGAGGGGGGGCGGATACTGAAGCTTTCTTT
>TRBV29-1|.|.|TRBJ1-4
CSVEVGGVGEKLFF
TGCAGCGTTGAAGTAGGGGGGGTGGGTGAAAAACTGTTTTTT
>TRBV2|.|once|TRBJ2-3
CASSGTASPDTQYF
TGTGCCAGCAGTGGGACAGCGTCCCCAGATACGCAGTATTTT
>TRBV4-3|.|.|TRBJ2-5
CASSQNGIPGETQYF
TGCGCCAGCAGCCAAAACGGGATCCCGGGGGAGACCCAGTACTTC
>TRBV5-4|TRBD1|.|TRBJ2-7
CASSTPGTGKSYEQYF
TGTGCCAGCAGCACCCCTGGGACAGGGAAGAGTTACGAGCAGTACTTC
>TRBV7-2|.|.|TRBJ2-7
CASSDREPLYEQYF
TGTGCCAGCAGCGACCGGGAGCCTCTATACGAGCAGTACTTC
>TRBV5-6|.|.|TRBJ2-3
CASSLSGGWSTDTQYF
TGTGCCAGCAGCTTGTCGGGGGGCTGGAGCACAGATACGCAGTATTTT